This record concerns one TCR beta chain sequence. This clonotype turned up a few times. This receptor's antigen is unknown. Per-nucleotide qualities are absent, and no much larger clonotype sits a single base away. This sample was taken from a study of human T cells and chemical hapten exposure listed by TCRdb under 2021. Concerning the study at large: Libraries were combined into a pool for sequencing, and differences in TCR yield between samples came mainly from small differences in library volumes within the pool. Peripheral blood TCR repertoire changes were tracked in vivo in alopecia patients during primary and secondary sensitization to the hapten diphenylcyclopropenone (DPC). From each blood RNA sample, both TCR alpha and TCR beta chains were sequenced.

Overall study outcomes, separate from this receptor: DPC sensitization did not change how many TCRs were above 1 in 1000 frequency, and no evidence was found of alterations in global repertoire structure. Repeated subsampling changed both the strength of the expansion versus patch-test correlation and the threshold at which that correlation became significant.

Library construction relied on 5' RACE. Instrument used: Illumina MiSeq. During library preparation, unique molecular identifiers were attached to individual cDNA molecules so that TCRs could be counted in a quantitative, reproducible way. As for the original processing: The median number of TCRs per sample was 85,000 to 100,000, ranging from about 23,224 to 700,000. V, J and CDR3 annotation of the TCR reads was performed with the Decombinator software suite. For the PS versus PT1 abundance plots, all samples were subsampled to the same number of TCRs (28,000). TCRs were defined as expanded if absent before sensitization and observed at least eight times at the 2-week time point. TCRdb itself trimmed the public reads at Q25 with fastp, ran MiXCR and retained productive beta chains. Every distinct CDR3 protein forms one entry, paired with its most common genes and DNA. In this record, the V and J calls reflect TCRdb's handling and not the investigators' own analysis. The sample profile shows about 81,000 distinct CDR3 sequences; about 8% of them were found once. The top ten clones comprise approximately 2.1% of the sample.

CDR3 length: 15 amino acids, cysteine to phenylalanine. The only DNA kept is the CDR3, 45 bases in frame from the first base. V has 1 base trimmed and J has 4 bases trimmed; junction bases matching no gene number 7. CDR1 MNHNS and CDR2 SASEGT were looked up in the germline V gene. Total RNA was extracted from unfractionated whole blood that had been collected in Tempus Blood RNA tubes. About 5 healthy volunteers acted as controls for TCR sequencing and had blood drawn at day 0, 2 weeks and 6 weeks. The chain employs TRBV6-1 and TRBJ2-7, with 7 central nucleotides matching TRBD1. The receptor comes from a male donor in good health. CDR3 loop: CASSEETGFRYEQYF. The DNA sequence is given as TGTGCCAGCAGTGAAGAGACAGGGTTTCGGTACGAGCAGTACTTC.